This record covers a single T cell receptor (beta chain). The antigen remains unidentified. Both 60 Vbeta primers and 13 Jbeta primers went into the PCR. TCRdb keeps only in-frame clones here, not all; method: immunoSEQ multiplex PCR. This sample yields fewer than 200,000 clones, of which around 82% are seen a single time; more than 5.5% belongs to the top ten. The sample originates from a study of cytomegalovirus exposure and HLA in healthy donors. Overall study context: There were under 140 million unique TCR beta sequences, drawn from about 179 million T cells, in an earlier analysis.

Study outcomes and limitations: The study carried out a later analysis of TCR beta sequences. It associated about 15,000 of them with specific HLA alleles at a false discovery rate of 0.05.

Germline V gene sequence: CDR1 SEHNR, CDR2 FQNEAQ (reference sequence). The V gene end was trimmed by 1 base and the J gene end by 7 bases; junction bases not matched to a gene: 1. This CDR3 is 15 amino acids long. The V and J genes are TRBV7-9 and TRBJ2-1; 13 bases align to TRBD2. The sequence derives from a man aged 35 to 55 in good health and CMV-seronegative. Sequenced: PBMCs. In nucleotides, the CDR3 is TGTGCCAGCAGCTTAGTACTAGCGGGAGGGAATGAGCAGTTCTTC. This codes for CASSLVLAGGNEQFF. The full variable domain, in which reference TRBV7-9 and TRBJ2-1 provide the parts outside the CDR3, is DTGVSQNPRHKITKRGQNVTFRCDPISEHNRLYWYRQTLGQGPEFLTYFQNEAQLEKSRLLSDRFSAERPKGSFSTLEIQRTEQGDSAMYLCASSLVLAGGNEQFFGPGTRLTVL.